The 21 T cell receptor beta chains presented below share a single source sample, sequenced in a study of cytomegalovirus exposure and HLA in healthy donors. PCR employed 60 Vbeta and 13 Jbeta primers. The assay was immunoSEQ multiplex PCR, and TCRdb's table has in-frame clones only and misses some. The data contain 75,000 to 80,000 clones, around 76% of them singletons. The sample comprised PBMCs. These receptors originate from a middle-aged man in good health and CMV-seronegative.

This clone appeared a few times. The J gene is TRBJ1-2, the V gene TRBV5-4; 7 bases fit TRBD1. The CDR3 loop spans 14 amino acids. With 3 bases clipped from V and 2 bases from J, the junction kept 4 bases outside the gene matches. Per germline, CDR1 SGHNT and CDR2 YYREEE (reference sequence). The CDR3 coding sequence is TGTGCCAGCAGCTCGGACAGGAGAAACTATGGCTACACCTTC. Its protein product is CASSSDRRNYGYTF. The full variable domain, its missing parts supplied by reference TRBV5-4 and TRBJ1-2, is ETGVTQSPTHLIKTRGQQVTLRCSSQSGHNTVSWYQQALGQGPQFIFQYYREEENGRGNFPPRFSGLQFPNYSSELNVNALELDDSALYLCASSSDRRNYGYTFGSGTRLTVV.

This chain connects TRBV7-9 to TRBJ1-1; TRBD1 aligns across 7 bases. The CDR3 runs to 18 residues. V shed 5 bases and J 1 base; nucleotides not matched to a gene: 16. Germline values: CDR1 SEHNR, CDR2 FQNEAQ (reference sequence). The CDR3 protein is CASSRSGEGARKNTEAFF. The CDR3 bases are TGTGCCAGCAGCCGCTCGGGTGAGGGGGCGCGGAAGAACACTGAAGCTTTCTTT.

This sequence joins TRBV9 and TRBJ2-1; D is uncertain. Between the trimmed V and J ends, which lost 0 bases and 3 bases, there was a span of 4 bases. Germline-derived CDR1 and CDR2 are SGDLS and YYNGEE. This CDR3 has 13 residues. CDR3 nucleotide sequence: TGTGCCAGCAGCGTAGGTCGCTACAATGAGCAGTTCTTC. It encodes CASSVGRYNEQFF.

V and J are TRBV7-9 and TRBJ1-5; D call uncertain. Germline CDR1 SEHNR, CDR2 FQNEAQ (reference sequence). Trimming took off 2 bases at V and 2 bases at J, with 4 bases between the two ends. CDR3 length: 13 residues. The CDR3 sequence is CASSLSGNQPQHF. CDR3 coding DNA: TGTGCCAGCAGCTTATCGGGCAATCAGCCCCAGCATTTT.

In this sample, this clone turned up once. The chain is built from TRBV6-6 and TRBJ2-3; 9 positions match TRBD2. With V trimmed by 4 bases and J by 6 bases, 11 bases remained unmatched. CDR1 and CDR2 (germline): MNHNY, SVGAGI (reference sequence). The CDR3 is made up of 16 amino acids. The CDR3 loop reads CASSFQAGGPVDTQYF. CDR3 coding DNA: TGTGCCAGCAGTTTCCAAGCGGGAGGCCCGGTGGATACGCAGTATTTT.

The gene calls are TRBV11-2 and TRBJ2-1; 7 positions agree with TRBD2. The germline gives CDR1 SGHAT, CDR2 FQNNGV. J gave up 7 bases and V 1 base, and 7 bases lay outside the gene matches. The length of the CDR3 is 15 residues. CDR3 region: CASSLGGGSGNEQFF. The CDR3 coding sequence is TGTGCCAGCAGCTTAGGCGGCGGGAGTGGAAATGAGCAGTTCTTC.

The chain carries TRBV4-2 and TRBJ2-3, with 13 bases that match TRBD2. Germline CDR1 and CDR2: LGHNA and YNFKEQ. There are 16 residues in the CDR3. Trimming at V came to 6 bases and at J to 1 base, leaving 4 bases not matched to a gene. The CDR3 here is CASSTSGRAGTDTQYF. CDR3 nucleotide sequence: TGTGCCAGCAGTACTAGCGGGAGGGCGGGCACAGATACGCAGTATTTT.

This chain connects TRBV5-1 to TRBJ2-2; 9 bases map to TRBD1. Germline V gene lookup returns CDR1 SGHRS and CDR2 YFSETQ. V was pared by 1 base and J by 5 bases, with 6 bases of the junction left unmatched. This CDR3 comprises 16 residues. The CDR3 coding sequence is TGCGCCAGCAGCTTGAGTCCCGGGACAGGGACCGGGGAGCTGTTTTTT. Amino acid sequence: CASSLSPGTGTGELFF.

The chain joins TRBV29-1 to TRBJ1-2; weak D call: TRBD1 (6 bases). Trimming removed 4 bases from V and 2 bases from J, with 8 bases in between. This CDR3 region has 12 residues. CDR1 is SQVTM, CDR2 ANQGSEA, per germline. CDR3 loop: CSVAGQNYGYTF. In DNA, the CDR3 is TGCAGCGTTGCAGGACAGAACTATGGCTACACCTTC.

The chain carries TRBV5-1 and TRBJ1-6; D is perhaps TRBD1 (6 bases). V lost 3 bases and J 7 bases, leaving 20 bases between the germline ends. From germline, CDR1 is SGHRS and CDR2 YFSETQ. The CDR3 length is 17 residues. CDR3 nucleotide sequence: TGCGCCAGCAGCTCACAGGGAACGTCGACTAAAAATTCACCCCTCCACTTT. This translates into CASSSQGTSTKNSPLHF.

In nucleotides, the CDR3 is TGTGCCAGCAGCCCGAGCAATTCACCCCTCCACTTT. It codes for CASSPSNSPLHF. The chain joins TRBV7-9 to TRBJ1-6; unclear D gene. Trimming took 5 bases from V and 7 from J, leaving 6 bases between them. Germline lookup yields CDR1 SEHNR and CDR2 FQNEAQ (reference sequence). This CDR3 has 12 amino acids.

This clone is a singleton in its sample. The chain combines TRBV5-1 with TRBJ2-5; 7 positions agree with TRBD2. J was trimmed by 5 bases and V by 3 bases; bases with no gene match: 4. This CDR3 has 13 amino acids. From germline, CDR1 is SGHRS and CDR2 YFSETQ. CDR3 bases: TGCGCCAGCAGCTCGGTGGGAGGGGAGACCCAGTACTTC. Residues: CASSSVGGETQYF. Combining the CDR3 with reference TRBV5-1 and TRBJ2-5 gives the whole variable domain KAGVTQTPRYLIKTRGQQVTLSCSPISGHRSVSWYQQTPGQGLQFLFEYFSETQRNKGNFPGRFSGRQFSNSRSEMNVSTLELGDSALYLCASSSVGGETQYFGPGTRLLVL.

About this clone itself: Germline and junction disagree at one end, which may indicate a read error. The V call is TRBV4-1, the J call TRBJ2-4; perhaps TRBD2 as D (5 bases). This CDR3 has 15 residues. CDR1 is MGHRA, CDR2 YSYEKL, per germline. For the CDR3, the DNA is TGCGCCAGCAGCAAACCGGGGTCCGGGGAAAACAGTCAGTACTTC. It translates to CASSKPGSGENSQYF.

V is TRBV18 and J is TRBJ1-4; the D gene is possibly TRBD1 (5 bases). Germline CDR1 is KGHSH and CDR2 is LQKENI. The CDR3 extends over 14 amino acids. The germline V and J ends were trimmed by 3 bases and 8 bases, with 13 bases remaining between them. CDR3 residues: CASSPRQRDEKLFF. The CDR3 coding sequence is TGTGCCAGCTCACCCCGACAGCGGGACGAAAAACTGTTTTTT.

The rearrangement links TRBV6-5 to TRBJ1-1; 8 bases map to TRBD1. CDR3 size: 13 residues. V shed 2 bases and J 8 bases; nucleotides not matched to a gene: 4. Germline V gives CDR1 MNHEY, CDR2 SVGAGI. This chain's CDR3 is CASSYPGGAEAFF. CDR3 in DNA: TGTGCCAGCAGTTACCCAGGGGGCGCCGAAGCTTTCTTT.

The chain couples TRBV11-3 to TRBJ2-5; D unclear. V was cut by 3 bases and J by 2 bases, with 7 bases left in between. The CDR3 length is 13 residues. The germline gives CDR1 SGHNT, CDR2 YENEEA. The CDR3: CASSFAGQETQYF. The CDR3 DNA sequence: TGTGCCAGCAGCTTTGCAGGTCAAGAGACCCAGTACTTC.

The DNA for the CDR3 is TGTGCCAGCAGGCGCGACAGGGGACCAACCTACGAGCAGTACTTC. Its translation is CASRRDRGPTYEQYF. This chain links TRBV2 with TRBJ2-7; 8 bases map to TRBD1. This CDR3 spans 15 amino acids. V lost 6 bases and J lost 2; bases outside the gene matches: 9. The germline gives CDR1 SNHLY, CDR2 FYNNEI.

This clone has just one count. V and J are TRBV4-1 and TRBJ1-5, with unresolved D. Looked up from germline, CDR1 is MGHRA and CDR2 is YSYEKL. The CDR3 consists of 13 residues. V was trimmed by 4 bases and J by 4 bases, leaving 8 bases between them. CDR3 amino acids: CASSLSLNQPQHF. In nucleotides, the CDR3 is TGCGCCAGCAGCCTCTCCTTAAATCAGCCCCAGCATTTT.

Concerning this clone itself: The junction differs from germline at one of its ends, possibly a read error. V is TRBV4-1 and J is TRBJ2-6; perhaps TRBD2 as D (6 bases). Germline V lookup: CDR1 MGHRA, CDR2 YSYEKL. The CDR3 runs 15 residues. The CDR3 bases are TGCGCCAGCAGCGTGGGGGACTCTGGGGCCAACGGCCTGACTTTC. This encodes CASSVGDSGANGLTF.

CDR3 protein: CASSVGGTSGNEQFF. The CDR3 DNA follows: TGTGCCAGCAGCGTAGGAGGGACTAGTGGAAATGAGCAGTTCTTC. The rearrangement joins TRBV9 to TRBJ2-1; 8 bases fit TRBD2. The CDR3 spans 15 residues. Germline CDR1 SGDLS, CDR2 YYNGEE. V was clipped by 0 bases and J by 7 bases; unmatched bases: 6.

The CDR3, as DNA: TGTGCTAGTGGAGGACTTAGATCCTACGAGCAGTACTTC. Its translation is CASGGLRSYEQYF. The V and J genes are TRBV12-5 and TRBJ2-5; a possible D gene is TRBD2 (5 bases). The J call may be incorrect, as the DNA end agrees better with TRBJ2-7. Per germline, CDR1 LGHNT and CDR2 FRNRAP. The CDR3 totals 13 residues.